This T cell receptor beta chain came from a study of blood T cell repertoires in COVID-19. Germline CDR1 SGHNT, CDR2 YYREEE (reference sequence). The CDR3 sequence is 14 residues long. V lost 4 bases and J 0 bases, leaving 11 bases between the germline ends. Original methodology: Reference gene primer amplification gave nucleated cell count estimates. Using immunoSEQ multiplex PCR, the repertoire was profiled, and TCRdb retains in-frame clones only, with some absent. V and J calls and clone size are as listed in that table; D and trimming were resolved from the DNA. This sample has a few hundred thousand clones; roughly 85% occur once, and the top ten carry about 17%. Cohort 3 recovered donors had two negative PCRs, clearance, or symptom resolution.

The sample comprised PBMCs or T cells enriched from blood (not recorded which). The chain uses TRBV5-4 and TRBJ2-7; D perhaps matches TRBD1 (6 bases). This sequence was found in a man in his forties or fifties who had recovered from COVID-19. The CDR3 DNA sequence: TGTGCCAGCAGCCCGGGACAAATCTCCTACGAGCAGTACTTC. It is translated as CASSPGQISYEQYF.